The 30 T cell receptor beta chains below were found in one sample sequenced in a study of T cell responses to AZD1222 COVID-19 vaccine. This table comes from immunoSEQ multiplex PCR, and its TCRdb copy is limited to in-frame clones, with some not included. The profile covers about 140,000 clones, with roughly 89% appearing a single time and about 7.5% taken by the ten largest. The sequencing used peripheral blood, collected 28 days after the second dose of the MenACWY control vaccine. Receptor source: an adult who received the MenACWY meningococcal vaccine as a control.

The gene calls are TRBV7-2 and TRBJ2-3, with TRBD1 as a possible D gene (5 bases). Trimming removed 5 bases at V and 5 bases at J, with 17 bases between. This CDR3 is built from 15 residues. Germline CDR1 is SGHTA and CDR2 is FQGNSA. The CDR3: CASSHSRVTRDTQYF. The CDR3 region has the DNA TGTGCCAGCAGCCATTCCAGGGTCACCAGAGATACGCAGTATTTT.

J is TRBJ2-1 and V is TRBV27, with D hard to call. Between the trimmed V and J ends, which lost 0 bases and 1 base, there was a span of 10 bases. The CDR3 has 16 amino acids. Germline loops: CDR1 MNHEY, CDR2 SMNVEV (reference sequence). The CDR3, as DNA: TGTGCCAGCAGTTTATCGGACGTAGGGTCCTACAATGAGCAGTTCTTC. Residues: CASSLSDVGSYNEQFF.

The V call is TRBV5-4, the J call TRBJ2-7, with D unresolved. The CDR3 totals 13 residues. Germline V gene sequence: CDR1 SGHNT, CDR2 YYREEE (reference sequence). V was pared by 1 base and J by 0 bases, with 5 bases between. The CDR3 protein is CASSLWGSYEQYF. CDR3 DNA sequence: TGTGCCAGCAGCTTGTGGGGCTCCTACGAGCAGTACTTC.

The rearrangement links TRBV5-6 to TRBJ2-6; D unresolved. Trimming stripped 4 bases from V and 3 bases from J, with 8 bases between. CDR3 size: 14 residues. Germline values: CDR1 SGHDT, CDR2 YYEEEE. The CDR3 protein is CASSLQVGANVLTF. The CDR3 DNA reads as TGTGCCAGCAGCCTGCAGGTTGGGGCCAACGTCCTGACTTTC.

This clone has a single count. V usage is TRBV19 and J usage is TRBJ2-2; D is possibly TRBD2 (5 bases). Germline lookup yields CDR1 LNHDA and CDR2 SQIVND (reference sequence). V was pared by 1 base and J by 8 bases, with 14 bases between. The CDR3 extends over 15 amino acids. CDR3 sequence: CASSIAGAAGGELFF. In DNA, the CDR3 is TGTGCCAGTAGTATAGCAGGAGCGGCCGGTGGGGAGCTGTTTTTT. The full variable domain, in which reference TRBV19 and TRBJ2-2 provide the parts outside the CDR3, is DGGITQSPKYLFRKEGQNVTLSCEQNLNHDAMYWYRQDPGQGLRLIYYSQIVNDFQKGDIAEGYSVSREKKESFPLTVTSAQKNPTAFYLCASSIAGAAGGELFFGEGSRLTVL.

This chain connects TRBV5-4 to TRBJ2-5, with D perhaps TRBD2 (5 bases). This CDR3 is 15 amino acids long. Trimming took off 4 bases at V and 5 bases at J, with 18 bases between the two ends. Germline V lookup: CDR1 SGHNT, CDR2 YYREEE (reference sequence). The CDR3 here is CASSIRDPRKETQYF. CDR3 in DNA: TGTGCCAGCAGCATCCGGGATCCCCGCAAGGAGACCCAGTACTTC.

The chain employs TRBV28 and TRBJ2-5; 9 bases are a match to TRBD2. Losses at the gene ends were 3 bases for V and 4 bases for J; bases not matched to a gene: 6. There are 15 residues in the CDR3. Germline loops: CDR1 MDHEN, CDR2 SYDVKM. CDR3 loop: CASSFASGTGETQYF. The CDR3 DNA sequence: TGTGCCAGCAGTTTTGCTAGCGGGACGGGAGAGACCCAGTACTTC.

The count of this clone is one. The CDR3 DNA reads TGTGCCCCGAGAGCATCACCCCTCCACTTT. Translating it yields CAPRASPLHF. The chain employs TRBV27 and TRBJ1-6; D is ambiguous. This CDR3 has 10 amino acids. With 11 bases removed from V and 10 bases from J, the gap between germline ends came to 9 bases. The germline gives CDR1 MNHEY, CDR2 SMNVEV (reference sequence).

The V call is TRBV7-9, the J call TRBJ2-7; 13 nucleotides agree with TRBD2. Germline CDR1 and CDR2: SEHNR and FQNEAQ (reference sequence). J lost 6 bases, V lost 5 bases, and 7 bases had no gene match. There are 15 residues in the CDR3. CDR3 bases: TGTGCCAGCAGCAACGGACTAGCGGGAGTGGGCGAGCAGTACTTC. Residues: CASSNGLAGVGEQYF.

The chain couples TRBV2 to TRBJ1-4, with D uncertain. Looked up from germline, CDR1 is SNHLY and CDR2 is FYNNEI. The CDR3 length is 15 residues. Trimming took 2 bases from V and 4 from J, leaving 11 bases between them. In DNA form, the CDR3 reads TGTGCCAGCAGTGAATTGGGCCAGCGTAATGAAAAACTGTTTTTT. The encoded protein is CASSELGQRNEKLFF. Full variable domain (outside the CDR3, taken from reference TRBV2 and TRBJ1-4): EPEVTQTPSHQVTQMGQEVILRCVPISNHLYFYWYRQILGQKVEFLVSFYNNEISEKSEIFDDQFSVERPDGSNFTLKIRSTKLEDSAMYFCASSELGQRNEKLFFGSGTQLSVL.

The chain recombines TRBV7-9 with TRBJ2-3; D is uncertain. Germline loops: CDR1 SEHNR, CDR2 FQNEAQ (reference sequence). The CDR3 has 12 residues. Trimming cost V 1 base and J 7 bases, with 6 bases left between them. CDR3 loop: CASSLGANTQYF. The CDR3 DNA reads as TGTGCCAGCAGCTTAGGCGCAAATACGCAGTATTTT.

V usage is TRBV5-6 and J usage is TRBJ1-6; perhaps TRBD1 as D (6 bases). The germline CDR1 and CDR2 sequences are SGHDT and YYEEEE. This CDR3 spans 15 amino acids. Trimming cost V 0 bases and J 5 bases, with 9 bases left between them. CDR3 in amino acids: CASSLVGQNNSPLHF. For the CDR3, the DNA is TGTGCCAGCAGCTTGGTTGGACAGAATAATTCACCCCTCCACTTT.

The genes are TRBV6-5 and TRBJ1-5; D is unclear. V lost 7 bases, J lost 0 bases, and 10 bases lay in between. From germline, CDR1 is MNHEY and CDR2 SVGAGI. The CDR3 sequence is 14 residues long. The CDR3 DNA sequence: TGTGCCAGCAACCCCACGGGTAGCAATCAGCCCCAGCATTTT. Protein sequence: CASNPTGSNQPQHF.

The chain employs TRBV9 and TRBJ1-2; 9 bases map to TRBD1. V was pared by 3 bases and J by 4 bases, with 7 bases of the junction left unmatched. Per germline, CDR1 SGDLS and CDR2 YYNGEE. The length of the CDR3 is 15 residues. CDR3 nucleotide sequence: TGTGCCAGCAGCGCGGGGGGACAGGGTCCCTATGGCTACACCTTC. As protein: CASSAGGQGPYGYTF.

The gene calls are TRBV19 and TRBJ1-1; 8 nucleotides match TRBD1. After removal of 5 bases from V and 1 base from J, the junction contained 9 bases not matched to a gene. The CDR3 is 16 amino acids. CDR1 and CDR2 from the germline V gene are LNHDA and SQIVND (reference sequence). The CDR3 DNA is TGTGCCAGTAGTTATCCGCCGACAGGGGAGAACACTGAAGCTTTCTTT. Translated, it gives CASSYPPTGENTEAFF.

This chain uses TRBV5-1 with TRBJ2-5; TRBD1 is a possible D gene (6 bases). The CDR3 runs to 15 residues. Trimming cost V 0 bases and J 2 bases, with 11 bases left between them. Germline V gene data show CDR1 as SGHRS and CDR2 as YFSETQ. The CDR3 here is CASSLGQGIQETQYF. In DNA form, the CDR3 reads TGCGCCAGCAGCTTGGGGCAGGGGATTCAAGAGACCCAGTACTTC.

The CDR3 is CASSLDGHSPSTTDTQYF. The CDR3, as DNA: TGTGCCAGCAGCTTAGATGGTCATTCACCTTCTACCACAGATACGCAGTATTTT. The chain is built from TRBV7-3 and TRBJ2-3; D remains ambiguous. V was clipped by 2 bases and J by 2 bases, with 20 bases between them. The CDR3 has 18 amino acids. CDR1 and CDR2 from the germline V gene are SGHTA and FQGTGA.

The chain couples TRBV7-2 to TRBJ2-2, with 9 bases aligning to TRBD1. The trim removed 5 bases at V and 5 bases at J, leaving 6 bases unmatched. The CDR3 runs 15 residues. Germline values: CDR1 SGHTA, CDR2 FQGNSA. Here the CDR3 DNA reads TGTGCCAGCAGCACGGGACAGGGTGGAACCGGGGAGCTGTTTTTT. Translated, it gives CASSTGQGGTGELFF.

This clone appeared a few times. The rearrangement links TRBV19 to TRBJ1-6; TRBD1 matches at 7 bases. The CDR3 length is 18 residues. Germline trimming cut 6 bases from V and 3 bases from J; bases unmatched to any gene: 14. Germline V CDR1 and CDR2: LNHDA, SQIVND (reference sequence). Here the CDR3 reads CASSGEAGGRYYNSPLHF. CDR3 in DNA: TGTGCCAGTAGCGGCGAGGCAGGGGGGCGATACTATAATTCACCCCTCCACTTT.

In its sample, this clone was seen once. The V gene is TRBV29-1, the J gene TRBJ1-4; D may be TRBD1 (5 bases). The germline V gene encodes CDR1 SQVTM and CDR2 ANQGSEA. Trimming cost V 7 bases and J 2 bases, with 17 bases left between them. This CDR3 is 15 amino acids long. CDR3 sequence reads: CSAKGTLGTNEKLFF. The CDR3 DNA follows: TGCAGCGCCAAAGGGACGTTGGGGACTAATGAAAAACTGTTTTTT.

On this clone: The same CDR3 can be traced to other DNA sequences in this sample. The chain couples TRBV5-1 to TRBJ2-7, with 7 bases that match TRBD1. The V gene end was trimmed by 4 bases and the J gene end by 0 bases; junction bases not matched to a gene: 4. Germline V CDR1 and CDR2: SGHRS, YFSETQ. CDR3 length equals 14 residues. The chain's CDR3 is CASSPRDSSYEQYF. The CDR3 DNA is TGCGCCAGCAGCCCCCGGGACAGCTCCTACGAGCAGTACTTC.

This clone was seen only a few times. This chain links TRBV9 with TRBJ2-5, with 13 nucleotides matching TRBD2. This CDR3 contains 18 residues. V was pared by 3 bases and J by 0 bases, with 8 bases of the junction left unmatched. CDR1 and CDR2 from the germline V gene are SGDLS and YYNGEE. Written as DNA, the CDR3 is TGTGCCAGCAGCGCCTACGGACTAGCGGGAGTAGACCAAGAGACCCAGTACTTC. As protein: CASSAYGLAGVDQETQYF. Full variable domain (outside the CDR3, taken from reference TRBV9 and TRBJ2-5): DSGVTQTPKHLITATGQRVTLRCSPRSGDLSVYWYQQSLDQGLQFLIQYYNGEERAKGNILERFSAQQFPDLHSELNLSSLELGDSALYFCASSAYGLAGVDQETQYFGPGTRLLVL.

J is TRBJ2-3 and V is TRBV30, with 7 bases identical to TRBD1. This CDR3 has 15 amino acids. With V trimmed by 1 base and J by 4 bases, 8 bases remained unmatched. Germline values: CDR1 GTSNPN, CDR2 SVGIG (reference sequence). The CDR3 DNA reads TGTGCCTGGAGTGGGACCGGGACAGTAGCAGATACGCAGTATTTT. This sequence encodes CAWSGTGTVADTQYF.

V gene TRBV14 combines with J gene TRBJ2-1, with D possibly matching TRBD2 (6 bases). Trimming removed 6 bases at V and 8 bases at J, with 17 bases between. There are 14 residues in the CDR3. Germline lookup yields CDR1 SGHDN and CDR2 FVKESK. DNA of the CDR3: TGTGCCAGCAGTCCAGGAGGGTGGCGTTATGAGCAGTTCTTC. Protein sequence: CASSPGGWRYEQFF.

The chain employs TRBV19 and TRBJ1-1, with a tentative D call TRBD1 (5 bases). Per germline, CDR1 LNHDA and CDR2 SQIVND (reference sequence). Trimming removed 7 bases from V and 5 bases from J, with 14 bases in between. The CDR3 spans 13 residues. The CDR3 bases are TGTGCCAGTACTCAAAGATGGGGGACTGAAGCTTTCTTT. Protein sequence: CASTQRWGTEAFF.

The chain combines TRBV19 with TRBJ2-3, with unresolved D. The CDR3 has 16 amino acids. Germline values: CDR1 LNHDA, CDR2 SQIVND (reference sequence). V was cut by 3 bases and J by 6 bases, with 19 bases left in between. CDR3 in amino acids: CASSMGRGATQDTQYF. For the CDR3, the DNA is TGTGCCAGTAGTATGGGCCGAGGTGCTACCCAGGATACGCAGTATTTT.

The rearrangement joins TRBV9 to TRBJ2-1, with TRBD2 matching over 14 bases. This CDR3 contains 17 residues. The V segment lost 0 bases and the J segment 7 bases; nucleotides outside the gene matches: 6. Per the germline V gene, CDR1 is SGDLS and CDR2 is YYNGEE. CDR3 DNA sequence: TGTGCCAGCAGCGTAGCGTCGGGACTAGCGGGGGAGAATGAGCAGTTCTTC. It yields the protein CASSVASGLAGENEQFF.

The genes are TRBV15 and TRBJ1-6; possible D gene TRBD1, 6 bases. V was clipped by 6 bases and J by 5 bases, with 11 bases between them. The CDR3 covers 14 residues. CDR1 and CDR2 from the germline V gene are LNHNV and YYDKDF (reference sequence). DNA of the CDR3: TGTGCCACCAGTAGGACAGCAAATAATTCACCCCTCCACTTT. Its translation is CATSRTANNSPLHF. The full variable domain, with the rest looked up from reference TRBV15 and TRBJ1-6, is DAMVIQNPRYQVTQFGKPVTLSCSQTLNHNVMYWYQQKSSQAPKLLFHYYDKDFNNEADTPDNFQSRRPNTSFCFLDIRSPGLGDTAMYLCATSRTANNSPLHFGNGTRLTVT.

This sequence joins TRBV21-1 and TRBJ2-2. TRBV21-1 is a pseudogene. The CDR3 runs 16 residues. The chain's CDR3 is CASKNARDRNTGELFF. CDR3 coding DNA: TGTGCCAGCAAGAATGCAAGGGACCGAAACACCGGGGAGCTGTTTTTT.

This clone was picked up one time. The genes are TRBV7-6 and TRBJ2-3; 7 positions agree with TRBD2. The CDR3 is made up of 15 amino acids. V lost 4 bases to trimming and J lost 4 bases; unmatched junction nucleotides: 8. CDR1 SGHVS and CDR2 FNYEAQ come from the germline V gene. For the CDR3, the DNA is TGTGCCAGCAGCTACCACCCTACTAGCGCAGATACGCAGTATTTT. Translated, it gives CASSYHPTSADTQYF.